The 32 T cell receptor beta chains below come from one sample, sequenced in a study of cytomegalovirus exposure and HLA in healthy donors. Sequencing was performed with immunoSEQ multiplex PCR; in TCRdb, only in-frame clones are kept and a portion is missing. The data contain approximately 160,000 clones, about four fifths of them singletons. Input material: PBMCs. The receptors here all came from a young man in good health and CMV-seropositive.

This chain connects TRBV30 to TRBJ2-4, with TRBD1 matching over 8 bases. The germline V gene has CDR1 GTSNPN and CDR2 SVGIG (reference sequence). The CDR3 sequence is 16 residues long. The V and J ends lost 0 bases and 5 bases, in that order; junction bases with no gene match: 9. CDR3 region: CAWSVRAGGSENIQYF. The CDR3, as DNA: TGTGCCTGGAGTGTACGGGCAGGGGGCTCTGAAAACATTCAGTACTTC.

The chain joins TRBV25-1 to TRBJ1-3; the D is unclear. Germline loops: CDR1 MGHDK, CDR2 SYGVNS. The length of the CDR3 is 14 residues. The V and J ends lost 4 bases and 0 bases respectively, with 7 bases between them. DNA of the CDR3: TGTGCCAGCAGTGCCCTCAGCTCTGGAAACACCATATATTTT. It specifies CASSALSSGNTIYF.

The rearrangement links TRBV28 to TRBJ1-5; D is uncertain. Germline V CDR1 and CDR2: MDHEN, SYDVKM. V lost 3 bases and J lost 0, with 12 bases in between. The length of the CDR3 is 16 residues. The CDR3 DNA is TGTGCCAGCAGTTTGGGTTCGGGGAATAGCAATCAGCCCCAGCATTTT. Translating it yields CASSLGSGNSNQPQHF.

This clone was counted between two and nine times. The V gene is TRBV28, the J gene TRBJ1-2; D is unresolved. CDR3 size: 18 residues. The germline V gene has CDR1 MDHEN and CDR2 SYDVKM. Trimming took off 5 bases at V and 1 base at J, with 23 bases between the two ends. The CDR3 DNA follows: TGTGCCAGCAGTCCAAGGTATTTTCGCGGAAAATTTAACTATGGCTACACCTTC. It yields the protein CASSPRYFRGKFNYGYTF.

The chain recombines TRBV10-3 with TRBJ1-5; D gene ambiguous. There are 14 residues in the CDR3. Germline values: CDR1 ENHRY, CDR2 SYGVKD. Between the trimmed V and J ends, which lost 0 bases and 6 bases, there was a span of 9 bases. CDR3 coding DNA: TGTGCCATCAGTGAGTCGGAGGAGGGTCAGCCCCAGCATTTT. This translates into CAISESEEGQPQHF.

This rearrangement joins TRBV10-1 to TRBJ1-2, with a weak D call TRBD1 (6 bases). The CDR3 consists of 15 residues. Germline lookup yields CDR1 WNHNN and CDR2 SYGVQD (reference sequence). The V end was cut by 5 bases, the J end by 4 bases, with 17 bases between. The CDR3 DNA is TGCGCCAGCAGTCAAGACCCGTTGGGGGCCTATGGCTACACCTTC. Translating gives CASSQDPLGAYGYTF.

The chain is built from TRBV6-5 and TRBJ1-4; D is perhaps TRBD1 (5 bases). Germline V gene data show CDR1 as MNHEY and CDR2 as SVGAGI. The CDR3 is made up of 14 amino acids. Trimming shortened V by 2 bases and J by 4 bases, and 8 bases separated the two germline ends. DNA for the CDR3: TGTGCCAGCAGTTACGCGGGGCTTAATGAAAAACTGTTTTTT. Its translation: CASSYAGLNEKLFF.

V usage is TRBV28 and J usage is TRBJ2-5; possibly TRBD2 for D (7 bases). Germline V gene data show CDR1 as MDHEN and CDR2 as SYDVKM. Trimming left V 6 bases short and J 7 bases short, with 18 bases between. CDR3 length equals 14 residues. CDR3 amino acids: CASREGGLRGTQYF. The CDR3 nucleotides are TGTGCCAGCAGAGAGGGGGGGCTTCGGGGGACCCAGTACTTC.

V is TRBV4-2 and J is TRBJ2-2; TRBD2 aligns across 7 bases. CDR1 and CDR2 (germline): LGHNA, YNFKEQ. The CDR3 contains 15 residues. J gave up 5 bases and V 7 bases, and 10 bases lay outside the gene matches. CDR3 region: CASTPWGGVTGELFF. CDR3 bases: TGTGCCAGCACCCCATGGGGGGGAGTAACCGGGGAGCTGTTTTTT.

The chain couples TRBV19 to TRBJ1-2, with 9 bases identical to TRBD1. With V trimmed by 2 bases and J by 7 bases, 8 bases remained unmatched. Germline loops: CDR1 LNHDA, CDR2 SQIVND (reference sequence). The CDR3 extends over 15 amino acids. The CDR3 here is CASSIFGDRASGYTF. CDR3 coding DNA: TGTGCCAGTAGTATATTCGGGGACAGGGCGTCTGGCTACACCTTC.

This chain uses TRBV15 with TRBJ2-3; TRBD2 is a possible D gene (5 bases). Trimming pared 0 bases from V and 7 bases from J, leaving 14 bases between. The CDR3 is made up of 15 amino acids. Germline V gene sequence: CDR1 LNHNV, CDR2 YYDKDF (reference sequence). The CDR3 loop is CATSRDQDFFNTQYF. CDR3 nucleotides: TGTGCCACCAGCAGAGATCAGGACTTTTTTAATACGCAGTATTTT.

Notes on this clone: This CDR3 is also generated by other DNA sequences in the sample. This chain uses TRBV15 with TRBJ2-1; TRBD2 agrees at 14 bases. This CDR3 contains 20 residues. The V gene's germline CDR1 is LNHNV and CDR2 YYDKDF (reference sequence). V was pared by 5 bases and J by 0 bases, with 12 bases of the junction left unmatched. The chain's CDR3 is CATSLSPGLAGASSYNEQFF. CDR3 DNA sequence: TGTGCCACCAGCTTATCACCGGGACTAGCGGGGGCGAGCTCCTACAATGAGCAGTTCTTC.

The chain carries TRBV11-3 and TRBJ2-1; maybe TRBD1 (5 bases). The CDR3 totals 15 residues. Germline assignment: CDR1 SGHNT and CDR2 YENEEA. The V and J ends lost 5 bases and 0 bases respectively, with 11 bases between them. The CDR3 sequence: CASSRSDSSYNEQFF. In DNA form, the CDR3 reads TGTGCCAGCAGCCGTAGTGACAGCTCCTACAATGAGCAGTTCTTC.

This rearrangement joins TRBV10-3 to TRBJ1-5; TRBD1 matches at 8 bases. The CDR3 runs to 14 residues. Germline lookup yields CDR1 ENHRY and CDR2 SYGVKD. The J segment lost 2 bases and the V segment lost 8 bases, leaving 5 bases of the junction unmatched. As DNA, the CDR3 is TGTGCCATCGGTTTGACAGGGGGCAATCAGCCCCAGCATTTT. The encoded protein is CAIGLTGGNQPQHF.

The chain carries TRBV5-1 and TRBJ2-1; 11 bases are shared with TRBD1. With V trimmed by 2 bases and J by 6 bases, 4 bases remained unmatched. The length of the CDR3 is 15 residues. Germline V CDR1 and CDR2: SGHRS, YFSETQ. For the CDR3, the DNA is TGCGCCAGCAGCTTAGGGGACAGGGGGGGCAATGAGCAGTTCTTC. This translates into CASSLGDRGGNEQFF.

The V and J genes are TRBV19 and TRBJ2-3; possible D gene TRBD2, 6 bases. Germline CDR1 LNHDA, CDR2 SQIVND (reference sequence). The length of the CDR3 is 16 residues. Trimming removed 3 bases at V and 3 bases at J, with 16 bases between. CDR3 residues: CASSIWSGTVTDTQYF. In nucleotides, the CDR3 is TGTGCCAGTAGTATTTGGTCCGGGACTGTGACAGATACGCAGTATTTT.

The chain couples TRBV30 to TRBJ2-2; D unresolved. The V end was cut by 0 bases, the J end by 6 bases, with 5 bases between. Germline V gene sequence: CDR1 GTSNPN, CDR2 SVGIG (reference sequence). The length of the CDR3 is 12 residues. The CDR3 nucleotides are TGTGCCTGGAGTGTACTTCCCGGGGAGCTGTTTTTT. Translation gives CAWSVLPGELFF. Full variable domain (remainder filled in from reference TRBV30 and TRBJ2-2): SQTIHQWPATLVQPVGSPLSLECTVEGTSNPNLYWYRQAAGRGLQLLFYSVGIGQISSEVPQNLSASRPQDRQFILSSKKLLLSDSGFYLCAWSVLPGELFFGEGSRLTVL.

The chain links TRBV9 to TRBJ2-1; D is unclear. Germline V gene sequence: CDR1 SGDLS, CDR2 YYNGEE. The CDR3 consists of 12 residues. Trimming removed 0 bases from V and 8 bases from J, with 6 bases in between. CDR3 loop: CASSVARDEQFF. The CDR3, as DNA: TGTGCCAGCAGCGTAGCGAGAGATGAGCAGTTCTTC.

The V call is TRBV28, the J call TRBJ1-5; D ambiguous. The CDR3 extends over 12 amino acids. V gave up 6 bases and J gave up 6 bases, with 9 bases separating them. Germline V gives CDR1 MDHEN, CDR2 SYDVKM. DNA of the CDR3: TGTGCCAGCAGCCTCCCGGGTCAGCCCCAGCATTTT. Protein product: CASSLPGQPQHF.

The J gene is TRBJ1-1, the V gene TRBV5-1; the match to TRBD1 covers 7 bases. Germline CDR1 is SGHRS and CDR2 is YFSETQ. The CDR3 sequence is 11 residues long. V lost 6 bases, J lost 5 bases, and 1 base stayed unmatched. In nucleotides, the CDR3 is TGCGCCAGCACAGGGGGGACTGAAGCTTTCTTT. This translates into CASTGGTEAFF.

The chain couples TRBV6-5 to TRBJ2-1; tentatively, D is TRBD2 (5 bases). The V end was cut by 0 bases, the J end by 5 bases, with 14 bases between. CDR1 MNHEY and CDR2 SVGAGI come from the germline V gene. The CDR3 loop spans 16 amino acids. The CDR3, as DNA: TGTGCCAGCAGTTACTCGAGGAGGCCGAGCGACAATGAGCAGTTCTTC. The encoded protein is CASSYSRRPSDNEQFF.

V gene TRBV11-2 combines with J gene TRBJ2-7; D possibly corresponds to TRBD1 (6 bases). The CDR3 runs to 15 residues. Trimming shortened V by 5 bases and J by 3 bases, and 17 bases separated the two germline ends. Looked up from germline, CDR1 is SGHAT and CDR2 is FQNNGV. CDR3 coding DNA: TGTGCCAGCAGCCAAGGAAACGGACAGTTCTACGAGCAGTACTTC. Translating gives CASSQGNGQFYEQYF.

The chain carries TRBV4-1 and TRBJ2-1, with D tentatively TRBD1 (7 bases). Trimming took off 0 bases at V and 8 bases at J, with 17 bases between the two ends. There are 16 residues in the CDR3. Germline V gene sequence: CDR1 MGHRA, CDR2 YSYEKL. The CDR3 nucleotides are TGCGCCAGCAGCCAAGAGAAGGGCAGGGGGGTGCATGAGCAGTTCTTC. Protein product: CASSQEKGRGVHEQFF.

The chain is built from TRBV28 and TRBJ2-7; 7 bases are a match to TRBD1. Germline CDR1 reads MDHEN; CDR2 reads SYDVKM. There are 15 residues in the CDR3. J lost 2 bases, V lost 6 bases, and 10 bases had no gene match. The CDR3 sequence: CASSPLQGLPYEQYF. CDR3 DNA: TGTGCCAGCAGCCCTTTACAGGGGCTCCCCTACGAGCAGTACTTC.

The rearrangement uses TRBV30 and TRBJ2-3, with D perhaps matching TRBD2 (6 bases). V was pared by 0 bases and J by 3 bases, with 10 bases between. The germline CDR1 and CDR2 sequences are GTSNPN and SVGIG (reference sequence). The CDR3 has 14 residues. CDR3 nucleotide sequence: TGTGCCTGGAGTGTTAGCGGAGTAACAGATACGCAGTATTTT. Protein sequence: CAWSVSGVTDTQYF.

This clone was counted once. CDR3 protein: CASSRGVSNTGELFF. The DNA of the CDR3 is TGCGCCAGCAGCCGGGGGGTATCGAACACCGGGGAGCTGTTTTTT. This chain uses TRBV5-1 with TRBJ2-2, with 7 nucleotides matching TRBD2. V lost 4 bases to trimming and J lost 0 bases; unmatched junction nucleotides: 3. From germline, CDR1 is SGHRS and CDR2 YFSETQ. CDR3 size: 15 residues.

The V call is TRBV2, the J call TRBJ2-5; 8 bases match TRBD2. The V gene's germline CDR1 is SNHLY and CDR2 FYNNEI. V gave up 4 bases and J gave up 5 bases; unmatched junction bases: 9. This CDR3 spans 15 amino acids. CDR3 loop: CASSADRGGMETQYF. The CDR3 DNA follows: TGTGCCAGCAGTGCCGACCGGGGGGGCATGGAGACCCAGTACTTC.

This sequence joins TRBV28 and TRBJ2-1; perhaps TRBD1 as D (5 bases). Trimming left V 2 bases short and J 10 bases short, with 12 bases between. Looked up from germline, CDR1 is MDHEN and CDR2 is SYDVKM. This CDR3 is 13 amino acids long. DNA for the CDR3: TGTGCCAGCAGTTTAAGACAGCCACGGGAGCAGTTCTTC. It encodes CASSLRQPREQFF.

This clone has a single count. The CDR3 DNA follows: TGTGCCAGCAGTCCCTTCTTGTCGGGGGGGCCTCACAATGAGCAGTTCTTC. As protein: CASSPFLSGGPHNEQFF. The rearrangement uses TRBV2 and TRBJ2-1; 8 bases align to TRBD2. Germline V CDR1 and CDR2: SNHLY, FYNNEI. The CDR3 length is 17 residues. With V trimmed by 5 bases and J by 5 bases, 14 bases remained unmatched.

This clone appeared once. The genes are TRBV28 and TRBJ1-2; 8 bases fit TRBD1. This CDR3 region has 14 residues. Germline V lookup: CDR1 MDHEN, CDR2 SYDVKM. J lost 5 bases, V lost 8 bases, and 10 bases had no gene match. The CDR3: CASQQGGVRYGYTF. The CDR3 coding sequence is TGTGCCAGCCAACAGGGGGGAGTTCGGTATGGCTACACCTTC.

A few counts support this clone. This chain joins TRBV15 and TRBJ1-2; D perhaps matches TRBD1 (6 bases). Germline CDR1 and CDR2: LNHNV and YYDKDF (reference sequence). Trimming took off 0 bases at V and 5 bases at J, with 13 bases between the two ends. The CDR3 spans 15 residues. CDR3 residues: CATSRDRGIAYGYTF. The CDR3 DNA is TGTGCCACCAGCAGAGATAGGGGGATAGCATATGGCTACACCTTC.

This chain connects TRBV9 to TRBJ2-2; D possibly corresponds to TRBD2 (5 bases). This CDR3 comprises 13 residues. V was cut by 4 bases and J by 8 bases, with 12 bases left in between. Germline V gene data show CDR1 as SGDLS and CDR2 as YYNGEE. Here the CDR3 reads CASSYLGGGELFF. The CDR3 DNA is TGTGCCAGCAGCTACTTAGGCGGGGGGGAGCTGTTTTTT.